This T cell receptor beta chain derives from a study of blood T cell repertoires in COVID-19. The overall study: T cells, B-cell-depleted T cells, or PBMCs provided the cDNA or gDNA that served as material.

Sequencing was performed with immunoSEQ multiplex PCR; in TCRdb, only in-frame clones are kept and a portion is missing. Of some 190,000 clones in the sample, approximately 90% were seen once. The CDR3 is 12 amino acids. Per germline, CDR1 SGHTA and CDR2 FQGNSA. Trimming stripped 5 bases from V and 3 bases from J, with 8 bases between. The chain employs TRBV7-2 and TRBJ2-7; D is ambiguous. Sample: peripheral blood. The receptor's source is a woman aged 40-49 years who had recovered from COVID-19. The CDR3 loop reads CASSKSGYEQYF. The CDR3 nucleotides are TGTGCCAGCAGCAAGTCAGGCTACGAGCAGTACTTC. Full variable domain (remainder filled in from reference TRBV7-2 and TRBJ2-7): GAGVSQSPSNKVTEKGKDVELRCDPISGHTALYWYRQSLGQGLEFLIYFQGNSAPDKSGLPSDRFSAERTGGSVSTLTIQRTQQEDSAVYLCASSKSGYEQYFGPGTRLTVT.